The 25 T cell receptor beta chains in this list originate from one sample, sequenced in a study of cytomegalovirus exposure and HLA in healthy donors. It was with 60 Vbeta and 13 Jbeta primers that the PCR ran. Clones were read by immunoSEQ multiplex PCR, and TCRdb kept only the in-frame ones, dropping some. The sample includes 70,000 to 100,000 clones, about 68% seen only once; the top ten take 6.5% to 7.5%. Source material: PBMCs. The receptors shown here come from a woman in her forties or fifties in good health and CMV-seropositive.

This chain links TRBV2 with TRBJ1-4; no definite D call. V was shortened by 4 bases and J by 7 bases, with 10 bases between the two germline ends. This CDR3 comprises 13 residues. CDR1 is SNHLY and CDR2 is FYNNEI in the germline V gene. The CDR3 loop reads CASSGLSAEKLFF. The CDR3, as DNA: TGTGCCAGCAGTGGACTAAGCGCTGAAAAACTGTTTTTT.

The CDR3 here is CASSPPGQGTYEQYF. The CDR3 coding sequence is TGTGCCAGCAGTCCCCCAGGACAGGGAACCTACGAGCAGTACTTC. V and J are TRBV6-5 and TRBJ2-7, with TRBD1 identical over 8 bases. Germline V gene data show CDR1 as MNHEY and CDR2 as SVGAGI. The CDR3 covers 15 residues. V lost 5 bases and J lost 2; bases outside the gene matches: 8.

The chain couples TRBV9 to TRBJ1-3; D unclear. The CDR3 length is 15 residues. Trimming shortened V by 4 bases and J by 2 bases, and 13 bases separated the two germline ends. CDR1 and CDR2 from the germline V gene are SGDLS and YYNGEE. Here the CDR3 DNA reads TGTGCCAGCAGCCCCGAGACACCAACTGGAAACACCATATATTTT. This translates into CASSPETPTGNTIYF. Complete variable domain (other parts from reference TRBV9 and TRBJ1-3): DSGVTQTPKHLITATGQRVTLRCSPRSGDLSVYWYQQSLDQGLQFLIQYYNGEERAKGNILERFSAQQFPDLHSELNLSSLELGDSALYFCASSPETPTGNTIYFGEGSWLTVV.

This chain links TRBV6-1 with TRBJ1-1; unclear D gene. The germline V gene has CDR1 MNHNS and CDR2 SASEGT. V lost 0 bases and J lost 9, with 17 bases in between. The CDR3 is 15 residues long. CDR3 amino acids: CASSEALGGMKKAFF. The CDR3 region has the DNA TGTGCCAGCAGTGAAGCACTGGGAGGGATGAAGAAAGCTTTCTTT.

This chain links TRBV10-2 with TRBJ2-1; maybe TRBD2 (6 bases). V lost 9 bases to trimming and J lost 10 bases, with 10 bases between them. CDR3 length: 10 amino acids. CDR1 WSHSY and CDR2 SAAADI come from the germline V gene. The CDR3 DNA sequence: TGCGCCAGTGGGACTCCCGAGCAGTTCTTC. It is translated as CASGTPEQFF.

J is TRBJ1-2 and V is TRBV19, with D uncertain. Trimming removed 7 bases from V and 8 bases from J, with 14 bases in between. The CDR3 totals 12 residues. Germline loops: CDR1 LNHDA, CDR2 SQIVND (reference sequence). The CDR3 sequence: CASKDWPEGYTF. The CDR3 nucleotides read TGTGCCAGTAAGGACTGGCCGGAAGGCTACACCTTC.

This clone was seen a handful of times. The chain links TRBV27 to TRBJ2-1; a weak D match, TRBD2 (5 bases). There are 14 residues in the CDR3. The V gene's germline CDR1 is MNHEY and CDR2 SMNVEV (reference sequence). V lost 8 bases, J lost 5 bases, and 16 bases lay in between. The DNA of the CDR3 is TGTGCCAGCTCTTATGCCAACGGGGACAATGAGCAGTTCTTC. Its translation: CASSYANGDNEQFF.

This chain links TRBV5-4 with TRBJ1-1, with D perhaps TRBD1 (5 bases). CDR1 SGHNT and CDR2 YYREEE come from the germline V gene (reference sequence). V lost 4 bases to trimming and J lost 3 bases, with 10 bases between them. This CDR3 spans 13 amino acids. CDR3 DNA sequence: TGTGCCAGCAGCCTCGGGGGGGACACTGAAGCTTTCTTT. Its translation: CASSLGGDTEAFF. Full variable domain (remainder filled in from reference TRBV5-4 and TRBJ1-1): ETGVTQSPTHLIKTRGQQVTLRCSSQSGHNTVSWYQQALGQGPQFIFQYYREEENGRGNFPPRFSGLQFPNYSSELNVNALELDDSALYLCASSLGGDTEAFFGQGTRLTVV.

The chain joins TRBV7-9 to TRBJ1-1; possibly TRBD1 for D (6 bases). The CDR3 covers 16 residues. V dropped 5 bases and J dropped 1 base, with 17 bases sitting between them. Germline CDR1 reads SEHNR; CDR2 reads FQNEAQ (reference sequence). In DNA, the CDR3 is TGTGCCAGCAGCCTAATCAGGGGCAGCCCGAACACTGAAGCTTTCTTT. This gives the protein CASSLIRGSPNTEAFF.

For the CDR3, the DNA is TGTGCCAGCAGCTTTCCCGGAGGGGGGGAATCTGGAAACACCATATATTTT. Its translation is CASSFPGGGESGNTIYF. The V gene is TRBV7-2, the J gene TRBJ1-3; TRBD1 might be the D (6 bases). Trimming cost V 3 bases and J 1 base, with 16 bases left between them. CDR1 SGHTA and CDR2 FQGNSA come from the germline V gene. The CDR3 length is 17 residues.

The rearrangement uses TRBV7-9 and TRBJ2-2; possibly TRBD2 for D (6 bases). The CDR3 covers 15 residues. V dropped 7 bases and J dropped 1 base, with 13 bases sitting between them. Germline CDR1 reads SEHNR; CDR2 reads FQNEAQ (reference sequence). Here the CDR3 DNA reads TGTGCCAGCAACCGGCTGCGGGGGAACACCGGGGAGCTGTTTTTT. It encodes CASNRLRGNTGELFF. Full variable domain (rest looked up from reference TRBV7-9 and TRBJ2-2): DTGVSQNPRHKITKRGQNVTFRCDPISEHNRLYWYRQTLGQGPEFLTYFQNEAQLEKSRLLSDRFSAERPKGSFSTLEIQRTEQGDSAMYLCASNRLRGNTGELFFGEGSRLTVL.

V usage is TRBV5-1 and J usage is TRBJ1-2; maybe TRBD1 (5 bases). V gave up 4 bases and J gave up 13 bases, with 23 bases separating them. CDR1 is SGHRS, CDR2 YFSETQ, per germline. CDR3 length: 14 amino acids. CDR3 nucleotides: TGCGCCAGCAGCCGCGGGGGAGGGGCGGAATCTCCCACCTTC. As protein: CASSRGGGAESPTF.

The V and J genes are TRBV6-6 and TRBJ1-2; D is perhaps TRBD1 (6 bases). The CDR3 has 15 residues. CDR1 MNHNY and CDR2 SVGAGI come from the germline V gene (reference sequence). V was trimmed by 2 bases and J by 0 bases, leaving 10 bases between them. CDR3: CASSYADRPNYGYTF. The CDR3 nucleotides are TGTGCCAGCAGTTACGCCGACAGGCCTAACTATGGCTACACCTTC.

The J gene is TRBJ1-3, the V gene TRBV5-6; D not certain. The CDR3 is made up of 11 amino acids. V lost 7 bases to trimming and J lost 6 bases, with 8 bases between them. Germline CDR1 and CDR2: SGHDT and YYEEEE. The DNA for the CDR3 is TGTGCCAGCTCCTTAGTAAACACCATATATTTT. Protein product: CASSLVNTIYF.

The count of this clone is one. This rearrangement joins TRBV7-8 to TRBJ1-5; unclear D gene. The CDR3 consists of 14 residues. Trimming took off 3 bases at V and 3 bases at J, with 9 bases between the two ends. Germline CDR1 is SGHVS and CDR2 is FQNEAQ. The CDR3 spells CASSFSGANQPQHF. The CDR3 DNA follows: TGTGCCAGCAGCTTTTCAGGCGCCAATCAGCCCCAGCATTTT.

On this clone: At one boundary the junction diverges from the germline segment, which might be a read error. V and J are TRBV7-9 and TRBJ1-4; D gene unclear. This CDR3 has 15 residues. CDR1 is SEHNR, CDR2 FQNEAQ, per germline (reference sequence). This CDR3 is CSSSSTRSTNEKLFF. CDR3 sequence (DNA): TGTTCCAGCAGCTCCACACGATCAACTAATGAAAAACTGTTTTTT.

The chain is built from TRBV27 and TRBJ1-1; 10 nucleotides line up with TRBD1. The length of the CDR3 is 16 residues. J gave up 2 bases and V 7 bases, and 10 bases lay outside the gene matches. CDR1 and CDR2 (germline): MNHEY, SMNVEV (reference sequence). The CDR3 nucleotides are TGTGCCAGCAATACGGGGAGGGACAGGGGAAACACTGAAGCTTTCTTT. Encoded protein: CASNTGRDRGNTEAFF.

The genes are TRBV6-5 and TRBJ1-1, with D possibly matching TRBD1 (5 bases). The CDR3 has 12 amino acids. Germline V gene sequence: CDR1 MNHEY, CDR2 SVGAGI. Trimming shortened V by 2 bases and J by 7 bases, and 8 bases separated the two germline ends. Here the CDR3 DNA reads TGTGCCAGCAGTTACGGGGGAGGTGAAGCTTTCTTT. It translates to CASSYGGGEAFF.

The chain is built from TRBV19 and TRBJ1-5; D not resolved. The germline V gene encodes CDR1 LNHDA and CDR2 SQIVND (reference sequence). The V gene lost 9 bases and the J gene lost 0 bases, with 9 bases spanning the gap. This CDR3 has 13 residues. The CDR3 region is CASALNSNQPQHF. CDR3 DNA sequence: TGTGCCAGCGCACTAAATAGCAATCAGCCCCAGCATTTT.

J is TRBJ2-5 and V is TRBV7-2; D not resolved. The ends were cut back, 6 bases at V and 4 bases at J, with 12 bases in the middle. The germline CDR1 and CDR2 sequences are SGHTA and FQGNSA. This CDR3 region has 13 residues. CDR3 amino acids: CASRPTGAETQYF. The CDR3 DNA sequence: TGTGCCAGCAGGCCTACTGGAGCAGAGACCCAGTACTTC.

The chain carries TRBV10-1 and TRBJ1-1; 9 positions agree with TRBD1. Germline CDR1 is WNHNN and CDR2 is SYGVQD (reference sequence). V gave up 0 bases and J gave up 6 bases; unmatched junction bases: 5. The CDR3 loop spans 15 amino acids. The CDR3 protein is CASSESGGDRAEAFF. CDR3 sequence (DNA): TGCGCCAGCAGTGAGTCGGGGGGGGACAGGGCTGAAGCTTTCTTT.

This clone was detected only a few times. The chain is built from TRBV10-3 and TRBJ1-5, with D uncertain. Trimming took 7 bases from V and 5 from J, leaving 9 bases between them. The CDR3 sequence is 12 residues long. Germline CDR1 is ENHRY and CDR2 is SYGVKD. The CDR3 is CAIKEEDQPQHF. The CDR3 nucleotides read TGTGCCATCAAGGAAGAGGATCAGCCCCAGCATTTT.

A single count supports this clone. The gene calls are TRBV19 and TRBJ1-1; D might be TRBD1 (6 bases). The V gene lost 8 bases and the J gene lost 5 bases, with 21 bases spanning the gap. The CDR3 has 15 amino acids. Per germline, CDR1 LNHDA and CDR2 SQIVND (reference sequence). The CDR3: CASSPNRVERTEAFF. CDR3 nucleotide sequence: TGTGCCAGTTCTCCTAACAGGGTCGAACGGACTGAAGCTTTCTTT.

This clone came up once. CDR3 residues: CASSQADSTDTQYF. CDR3 in DNA: TGCGCCAGCAGCCAGGCAGATAGCACAGATACGCAGTATTTT. The chain uses TRBV5-1 and TRBJ2-3; no reliable D call. Looked up from germline, CDR1 is SGHRS and CDR2 is YFSETQ. V was clipped by 4 bases and J by 0 bases, with 9 bases between them. The CDR3 runs 14 residues.

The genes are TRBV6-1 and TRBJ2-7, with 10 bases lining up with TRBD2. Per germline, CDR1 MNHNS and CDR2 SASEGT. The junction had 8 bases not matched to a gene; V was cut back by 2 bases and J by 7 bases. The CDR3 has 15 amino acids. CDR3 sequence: CASSERAGGPREQYV. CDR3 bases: TGTGCCAGCAGTGAAAGAGCGGGGGGGCCCCGGGAGCAGTACGTC.